This entry concerns a single TCR beta chain. This sample was included in a study of blood T cell repertoires in COVID-19. Across the study: Both acute and convalescent COVID-19 samples were obtained from the United States, Italy and Spain. From T cells, B-cell-depleted T cells, or PBMCs came the material, which was cDNA or gDNA.

Authors' methods: Researchers report that nucleated cell counts were estimated from reference gene primer amplification. TCRdb's copy holds only in-frame clones and misses some; the assay was immunoSEQ multiplex PCR. V and J calls and clone size come straight from that table; D and trimming were deduced from the DNA. The sample holds approximately 96,000 clones, 90% to 95% seen once. The length of the CDR3 is 14 residues. V was clipped by 7 bases and J by 3 bases, with 10 bases between them. The germline V gene has CDR1 SEHNR and CDR2 FQNEAQ (reference sequence). This sequence joins TRBV7-9 and TRBJ2-6; no reliable D call. Material for sequencing was peripheral blood. The sequence came from a human donor with active COVID-19. The donor label of this sample is uncertain. Here the CDR3 reads CASTWASGANVLTF. The CDR3 coding sequence is TGTGCCAGCACCTGGGCAAGTGGGGCCAACGTCCTGACTTTC.